What follows are 22 T cell receptor beta chains derived from one specimen sequenced in a study. One entry per CDR3 protein, called by TCRdb with MiXCR from the RT-PCR reads. Of about 680,000 distinct CDR3 sequences in the sample, 11% to 15% were seen once. Material: memory CD4+ T cells from blood. These receptors were collected from a female donor in good health, serving as a healthy control.

This clonotype was detected ten times or more. The gene calls are TRBV6-5 and TRBJ1-3; D remains unclear. V lost 5 bases, J lost 0 bases, and 11 bases lay in between. CDR1 is MNHEY and CDR2 is SVGAGI in the germline V gene. This CDR3 is 15 amino acids long. CDR3 in amino acids: CASSTRTYSGNTIYF. The CDR3, as DNA: TGTGCCAGCAGTACCCGGACTTACTCTGGAAACACCATATATTTT.

Only a few counts were recorded for this clonotype. V is TRBV5-5 and J is TRBJ1-6; TRBD1 is a possible D gene (6 bases). The germline gives CDR1 SGHKS, CDR2 YYEKEE (reference sequence). V dropped 4 bases and J dropped 3 bases, with 14 bases sitting between them. The CDR3 contains 16 residues. The CDR3 DNA is TGTGCCAGCAGCGCGAAGAAGGGGGACTATAATTCACCCCTCCACTTT. Translated, it gives CASSAKKGDYNSPLHF.

This clonotype was found many times. The rearrangement uses TRBV30 and TRBJ1-4; D gene unclear. This CDR3 is built from 12 residues. V dropped 4 bases and J dropped 8 bases, with 11 bases sitting between them. The germline V gene has CDR1 GTSNPN and CDR2 SVGIG (reference sequence). CDR3 sequence: CAWNEAAEKLFF. The CDR3 DNA follows: TGTGCCTGGAATGAGGCGGCAGAAAAACTGTTTTTT. The full variable domain, rest sourced from reference TRBV30 and TRBJ1-4, is SQTIHQWPATLVQPVGSPLSLECTVEGTSNPNLYWYRQAAGRGLQLLFYSVGIGQISSEVPQNLSASRPQDRQFILSSKKLLLSDSGFYLCAWNEAAEKLFFGSGTQLSVL.

This clonotype was detected ten times or more. The rearrangement uses TRBV5-6 and TRBJ2-7; 8 bases are a match to TRBD1. Germline assignment: CDR1 SGHDT and CDR2 YYEEEE. V was clipped by 6 bases and J by 6 bases; unmatched bases: 2. The CDR3 contains 11 residues. For the CDR3, the DNA is TGTGCCAGCACCACAGGGGGCGAGCAGTACTTC. Amino acids: CASTTGGEQYF.

The chain uses TRBV7-2 and TRBJ1-1; TRBD1 is a possible D gene (5 bases). This CDR3 region has 12 residues. With 5 bases removed from V and 5 bases from J, the gap between germline ends came to 9 bases. Germline lookup yields CDR1 SGHTA and CDR2 FQGNSA. In nucleotides, the CDR3 is TGTGCCAGCAGCGTCAGGGAGACTGAAGCTTTCTTT. It specifies CASSVRETEAFF.

The J gene is TRBJ2-5, the V gene TRBV3-1; no reliable D call. The CDR3 totals 14 residues. V lost 5 bases and J 5 bases, leaving 15 bases between the germline ends. Per germline, CDR1 LGHDT and CDR2 YNNKEL (reference sequence). The CDR3 sequence is CASSLTRLVETQYF. The DNA of the CDR3 is TGTGCCAGCAGCTTGACTCGGTTGGTGGAGACCCAGTACTTC.

This clonotype was seen only once. The chain uses TRBV5-4 and TRBJ2-1, with 7 positions matching TRBD2. The CDR3 extends over 15 amino acids. The V and J ends lost 3 bases and 9 bases, in that order; junction bases with no gene match: 12. CDR1 and CDR2 (germline): SGHNT, YYREEE (reference sequence). CDR3 residues: CASSSITSGATEQFF. The CDR3 DNA follows: TGTGCCAGCAGCTCGATTACAAGCGGGGCCACTGAGCAGTTCTTC. The variable domain in full, with the rest retrieved from reference TRBV5-4 and TRBJ2-1, is ETGVTQSPTHLIKTRGQQVTLRCSSQSGHNTVSWYQQALGQGPQFIFQYYREEENGRGNFPPRFSGLQFPNYSSELNVNALELDDSALYLCASSSITSGATEQFFGPGTRLTVL.

Many counts were recorded for this clonotype. The CDR3 is CASRRGGTGLNNEQFF. In DNA form, the CDR3 reads TGTGCCAGCAGACGCGGGGGGACAGGGTTAAACAATGAGCAGTTCTTC. The chain is built from TRBV7-2 and TRBJ2-1; weak D call: TRBD1 (9 bases). The CDR3 is made up of 16 amino acids. The germline gives CDR1 SGHTA, CDR2 FQGNSA. The V end was cut by 6 bases, the J end by 5 bases, with 20 bases between.

The rearrangement links TRBV9 to TRBJ2-2; D uncertain. Trimming removed 0 bases at V and 5 bases at J, with 8 bases between. The CDR3 loop spans 14 amino acids. Germline CDR1 SGDLS, CDR2 YYNGEE. The CDR3 DNA follows: TGTGCCAGCAGCGTAGAATGGCGGACCGGGGAGCTGTTTTTT. Translated: CASSVEWRTGELFF.

The V gene is TRBV5-1, the J gene TRBJ2-5; no reliable D call. With 0 bases removed from V and 3 bases from J, the gap between germline ends came to 15 bases. Germline-derived CDR1 and CDR2 are SGHRS and YFSETQ. The CDR3 runs 16 residues. The chain's CDR3 is CASSLEGRRREETQYF. The CDR3 nucleotides read TGCGCCAGCAGCTTGGAGGGCCGCAGGAGAGAAGAGACCCAGTACTTC.

The chain employs TRBV18 and TRBJ2-2; possibly TRBD1 for D (5 bases). The CDR3 runs to 16 residues. Looked up from germline, CDR1 is KGHSH and CDR2 is LQKENI. V was cut by 6 bases and J by 3 bases, with 17 bases left in between. The CDR3 loop reads CASSRIGRVDTGELFF. CDR3 coding DNA: TGTGCCAGCTCCCGAATCGGCAGGGTCGACACCGGGGAGCTGTTTTTT.

This clonotype was detected a few times. The chain joins TRBV5-1 to TRBJ2-7; 11 bases match TRBD2. The CDR3 has 16 amino acids. V lost 4 bases to trimming and J lost 0 bases; unmatched junction nucleotides: 6. Germline V gene lookup returns CDR1 SGHRS and CDR2 YFSETQ. CDR3 region: CASSQTSGALSYEQYF. CDR3 DNA: TGCGCCAGCAGCCAGACTAGCGGGGCCCTCTCCTACGAGCAGTACTTC.

This clonotype has a handful of counts. V usage is TRBV7-2 and J usage is TRBJ2-5; TRBD2 might be the D (5 bases). The V gene's germline CDR1 is SGHTA and CDR2 FQGNSA. V was cut by 7 bases and J by 2 bases, with 11 bases left in between. The CDR3 consists of 13 residues. Here the CDR3 reads CASTVDWQETQYF. CDR3 nucleotides: TGTGCCAGCACCGTGGACTGGCAAGAGACCCAGTACTTC.

The chain carries TRBV7-6 and TRBJ2-5; maybe TRBD2 (6 bases). V was cut by 5 bases and J by 5 bases, with 15 bases left in between. Germline V CDR1 and CDR2: SGHVS, FNYEAQ. This CDR3 has 14 residues. CDR3 bases: TGTGCCAGCAGCCAACAAAGCGGAGGGGAGACCCAGTACTTC. As protein: CASSQQSGGETQYF.

In its sample, this clonotype was seen a few times. V usage is TRBV5-1 and J usage is TRBJ1-4; 7 bases fit TRBD1. V was clipped by 5 bases and J by 7 bases; unmatched bases: 8. This CDR3 contains 14 residues. Germline V gene lookup returns CDR1 SGHRS and CDR2 YFSETQ. The CDR3 DNA follows: TGCGCCAGCAGAACTCAGGGGGGAAGTGAAAAACTGTTTTTT. Residues: CASRTQGGSEKLFF.

In this sample, this clonotype turned up a few times. The chain has TRBV11-2 and TRBJ2-1; D ambiguous. Germline values: CDR1 SGHAT, CDR2 FQNNGV. V was shortened by 1 base and J by 4 bases, with 11 bases between the two germline ends. The CDR3 contains 15 residues. The CDR3 bases are TGTGCCAGCAGCTTAGGACTCACGGAATACAATGAGCAGTTCTTC. Its translation is CASSLGLTEYNEQFF.

This clonotype was counted many times. The V call is TRBV29-1, the J call TRBJ2-1; no reliable D call. Germline CDR1 reads SQVTM; CDR2 reads ANQGSEA. CDR3 length: 13 residues. Trimming stripped 5 bases from V and 4 bases from J, with 12 bases between. The CDR3 coding sequence is TGCAGCGTTAACCACCTGGGGTACAATGAGCAGTTCTTC. Translating it yields CSVNHLGYNEQFF.

This clonotype was counted at least ten times. The chain's CDR3 is CASSQDWGPPIEQYF. The CDR3 nucleotides are TGCGCCAGCAGCCAAGACTGGGGGCCCCCCATCGAGCAGTACTTC. V usage is TRBV4-3 and J usage is TRBJ2-7, with D maybe TRBD1 (6 bases). Germline loops: CDR1 LGHNA, CDR2 YSLEER. CDR3 length: 15 amino acids. Deletions cut 0 bases from V and 6 bases from J, with 15 bases between.

The CDR3 protein is CASTPLRGPTPYEQYF. CDR3 coding DNA: TGTGCCAGCACCCCACTACGGGGACCCACACCCTACGAGCAGTACTTC. V usage is TRBV7-6 and J usage is TRBJ2-7; possibly TRBD1 or TRBD2 for D (5 bases each). The CDR3 has 16 amino acids. V dropped 7 bases and J dropped 2 bases, with 21 bases sitting between them. Germline-derived CDR1 and CDR2 are SGHVS and FNYEAQ.

CDR3 amino acids: CASRKGEAYNEQFF. CDR3 nucleotides: TGCGCCAGCAGGAAGGGCGAGGCCTACAATGAGCAGTTCTTC. This rearrangement joins TRBV5-1 to TRBJ2-1; D gene uncertain. CDR1 and CDR2 (germline): SGHRS, YFSETQ. V lost 5 bases, J lost 2 bases, and 11 bases lay in between. The CDR3 is 14 amino acids.

This chain joins TRBV12-3 or TRBV12-4 and TRBJ1-1, with D possibly matching TRBD1 (6 bases). V lost 7 bases and J lost 7, with 19 bases in between. The CDR3 sequence is 14 residues long. The DNA of the CDR3 is TGTGCCAGCACCGAAGGGGGATCCTTTGATGAAGCTTTCTTT. Amino acid sequence: CASTEGGSFDEAFF.

CDR3 nucleotide sequence: TGTGCCAGCTCCCTACTCGGGAAGTCAGCCAAAAACATTCAGTACTTC. Amino acid sequence: CASSLLGKSAKNIQYF. The chain has TRBV18 and TRBJ2-4, with a tentative D call TRBD2 (5 bases). Trimming took off 6 bases at V and 0 bases at J, with 15 bases between the two ends. Germline V CDR1 and CDR2: KGHSH, LQKENI. This CDR3 is built from 16 residues.